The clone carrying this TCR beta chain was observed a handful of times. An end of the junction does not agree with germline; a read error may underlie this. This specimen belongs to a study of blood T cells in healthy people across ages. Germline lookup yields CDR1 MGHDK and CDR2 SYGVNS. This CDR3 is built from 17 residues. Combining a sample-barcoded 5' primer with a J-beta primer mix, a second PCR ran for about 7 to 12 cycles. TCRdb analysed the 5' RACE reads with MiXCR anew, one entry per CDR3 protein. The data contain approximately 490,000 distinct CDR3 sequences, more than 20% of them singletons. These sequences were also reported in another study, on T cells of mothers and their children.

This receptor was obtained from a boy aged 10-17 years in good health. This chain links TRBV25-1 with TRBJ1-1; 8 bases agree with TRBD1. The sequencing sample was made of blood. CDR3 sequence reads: CASRTGGTGPMNTEASF. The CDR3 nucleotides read TGTGCCAGCAGAACCGGAGGGACAGGCCCCATGAACACTGAAGCTTCCTTT.